These 24 T cell receptor beta chains share one sample of origin, sequenced in a study of cytomegalovirus exposure and HLA in healthy donors. Primers: 60 Vbeta forward and 13 Jbeta reverse. Profiling relied on immunoSEQ multiplex PCR, and the TCRdb table lists in-frame clones only, not all of them. The data contain 90,000 to 110,000 clones, roughly 79% of them seen just once; the ten biggest clones take up about 8%. Sequencing used PBMCs. These receptors were collected from a woman between 50 and 59 years old in good health and CMV-seropositive.

This clone was observed a few times. This chain uses TRBV4-3 with TRBJ2-3, with D possibly matching TRBD2 (5 bases). The CDR3 extends over 17 amino acids. V was pared by 0 bases and J by 2 bases, with 15 bases between. Germline V lookup: CDR1 LGHNA, CDR2 YSLEER. CDR3 in DNA: TGCGCCAGCAGCCAAGATAGGCCCAGCGGTAACACAGATACGCAGTATTTT. It encodes CASSQDRPSGNTDTQYF.

This chain joins TRBV6-5 and TRBJ2-3, with 13 bases fitting TRBD2. Trimming cost V 5 bases and J 11 bases; bases outside gene matches: 7. Germline values: CDR1 MNHEY, CDR2 SVGAGI. This CDR3 region has 14 residues. For the CDR3, the DNA is TGTGCCAGCAGTCCTGGACTAGCGGGGGCTCGGCAGTATTTT. Translation gives CASSPGLAGARQYF.

The V gene is TRBV7-2, the J gene TRBJ1-2, with unresolved D. Trimming stripped 1 base from V and 13 bases from J, with 13 bases between. This CDR3 is built from 12 residues. Per the germline V gene, CDR1 is SGHTA and CDR2 is FQGNSA. The CDR3 loop reads CASSLEVGSCTF. The CDR3 bases are TGTGCCAGCAGCTTAGAGGTGGGCTCTTGCACCTTC.

This clone was seen only once. The chain is built from TRBV18 and TRBJ1-2; TRBD1 matches 7 bases. CDR3 length equals 14 residues. V trimming: 3 bases; J trimming: 3 bases; junction bases outside the gene matches: 4. Germline CDR1 reads KGHSH; CDR2 reads LQKENI. CDR3 residues: CASSPGGQHYGYTF. The CDR3 region has the DNA TGTGCCAGCTCACCTGGGGGACAGCACTATGGCTACACCTTC.

This clone was recorded once. The gene calls are TRBV7-2 and TRBJ2-1; the match to TRBD2 covers 16 bases. CDR1 and CDR2 from the germline V gene are SGHTA and FQGNSA. This CDR3 comprises 19 residues. V dropped 2 bases and J dropped 13; count of bases not matched to a gene: 17. CDR3 sequence reads: CASSLRALGGTSGRATQFF. In nucleotides, the CDR3 is TGTGCCAGCAGCTTAAGAGCCCTAGGGGGGACTAGCGGGAGGGCAACCCAGTTCTTC.

The chain couples TRBV5-5 to TRBJ1-6, with 11 bases aligning to TRBD1. J was trimmed by 6 bases and V by 0 bases; bases with no gene match: 11. The CDR3 sequence is 19 residues long. CDR1 and CDR2 (germline): SGHKS, YYEKEE (reference sequence). The CDR3 region has the DNA TGTGCCAGCAGCTTGGTCCGGACAGGGGGCGCCCGGGGTAATTCACCCCTCCACTTT. Translating gives CASSLVRTGGARGNSPLHF.

The chain uses TRBV13 and TRBJ2-5, with a possible D match to TRBD2 (6 bases). The J call is in doubt because the DNA end fits TRBJ2-7 better. The length of the CDR3 is 14 residues. CDR1 is PRHDT, CDR2 FYEKMQ, per germline (reference sequence). CDR3 coding DNA: TGTGCCAGCAGCTTAGCGGGGGTATCCTACGAGCAGTACTTC. This sequence encodes CASSLAGVSYEQYF.

The rearrangement links TRBV9 to TRBJ2-3, with 8 bases lining up with TRBD2. The germline V gene encodes CDR1 SGDLS and CDR2 YYNGEE. The trim removed 0 bases at V and 5 bases at J, leaving 5 bases unmatched. The CDR3 loop spans 15 amino acids. The CDR3 region has the DNA TGTGCCAGCAGCGTAGCGGGGGGGCAGGGAGATACGCAGTATTTT. Protein product: CASSVAGGQGDTQYF.

J is TRBJ1-1 and V is TRBV7-6, with D unclear. The germline V and J ends were trimmed by 2 bases and 2 bases, with 6 bases remaining between them. Germline V CDR1 and CDR2: SGHVS, FNYEAQ. This CDR3 contains 13 residues. DNA for the CDR3: TGTGCCAGCAGCTTAACGGTAAACACTGAAGCTTTCTTT. It specifies CASSLTVNTEAFF.

To note about this clone: Other DNA sequences in the same sample also yield this CDR3. V usage is TRBV9 and J usage is TRBJ2-3; TRBD2 is a possible D gene (6 bases). Germline V gene lookup returns CDR1 SGDLS and CDR2 YYNGEE. This CDR3 spans 15 amino acids. Trimming pared 0 bases from V and 3 bases from J, leaving 11 bases between. Here the CDR3 DNA reads TGTGCCAGCAGCGTAGTGGGCGGGGCAACAGATACGCAGTATTTT. Amino acid sequence: CASSVVGGATDTQYF.

The chain couples TRBV6-5 to TRBJ2-2; D is perhaps TRBD1 (6 bases). The CDR3 has 13 residues. Trimming took 6 bases from V and 5 from J, leaving 10 bases between them. Germline values: CDR1 MNHEY, CDR2 SVGAGI. This CDR3 is CASRSQGTGELFF. As DNA, the CDR3 is TGTGCCAGCAGGTCTCAGGGGACCGGGGAGCTGTTTTTT.

In DNA, the CDR3 is TGTGCCAGCAGTTACCAACTACACTCCTACGAGCAGTACTTC. Residues: CASSYQLHSYEQYF. This rearrangement joins TRBV6-5 to TRBJ2-7; D unclear. The CDR3 spans 14 residues. V shed 2 bases and J shed 0 bases, with 8 bases lying between them. Looked up from germline, CDR1 is MNHEY and CDR2 is SVGAGI.

Here the CDR3 reads CASRSKRPSDDTQYF. The CDR3 DNA is TGTGCCAGCAGATCCAAGCGGCCCTCCGACGATACGCAGTATTTT. The chain links TRBV6-5 to TRBJ2-3, with D tentatively TRBD2 (5 bases). Trimming cost V 6 bases and J 6 bases, with 19 bases left between them. This CDR3 region has 15 residues. Germline V gene sequence: CDR1 MNHEY, CDR2 SVGAGI.

The chain uses TRBV10-1 and TRBJ2-7, with a tentative D call TRBD2 (5 bases). CDR1 WNHNN and CDR2 SYGVQD come from the germline V gene (reference sequence). The CDR3 extends over 10 amino acids. Trimming removed 6 bases at V and 7 bases at J, with 7 bases between. The CDR3 loop is CASRREEQYF. The DNA for the CDR3 is TGCGCCAGCAGGAGGGAGGAGCAGTACTTC.

The gene calls are TRBV7-2 and TRBJ2-3; D is unresolved. The CDR3 length is 14 residues. The V end was cut by 5 bases, the J end by 4 bases, with 13 bases between. Germline CDR1 reads SGHTA; CDR2 reads FQGNSA. The CDR3 DNA reads as TGTGCCAGCAGCCCAACCTTGGGCCCAGATACGCAGTATTTT. As protein: CASSPTLGPDTQYF.

The chain uses TRBV5-1 and TRBJ1-5, with a tentative D call TRBD1 (5 bases). Trimming took 0 bases from V and 6 from J, leaving 13 bases between them. The germline V gene encodes CDR1 SGHRS and CDR2 YFSETQ. CDR3 length equals 15 residues. The CDR3 nucleotides are TGCGCCAGCAGCTTGGATACAGGTTATGGTCAGCCCCAGCATTTT. It yields the protein CASSLDTGYGQPQHF.

The chain recombines TRBV4-1 with TRBJ2-3; 7 nucleotides align to TRBD1. Germline values: CDR1 MGHRA, CDR2 YSYEKL. After removal of 0 bases from V and 6 bases from J, the junction contained 12 bases not matched to a gene. The CDR3 is made up of 17 amino acids. In DNA form, the CDR3 reads TGCGCCAGCAGCCAAGAACGGCGAGGGACAGCCTCTGATACGCAGTATTTT. Translation: CASSQERRGTASDTQYF.

This chain joins TRBV6-5 and TRBJ1-1; 7 nucleotides line up with TRBD1. This CDR3 is 14 amino acids long. Germline values: CDR1 MNHEY, CDR2 SVGAGI. With 5 bases clipped from V and 6 bases from J, the junction kept 9 bases outside the gene matches. DNA of the CDR3: TGTGCCAGCAGTCCAGACAGGGCTCGGCCTGAAGCTTTCTTT. Translation gives CASSPDRARPEAFF.

The rearrangement links TRBV6-5 to TRBJ1-1; possibly TRBD1 for D (5 bases). Germline-derived CDR1 and CDR2 are MNHEY and SVGAGI. Between the trimmed V and J ends, which lost 2 bases and 4 bases, there was a span of 14 bases. The CDR3 totals 15 residues. CDR3 coding DNA: TGTGCCAGCAGTTACCGGGGGGACCCTAGCACTGAAGCTTTCTTT. Encoded protein: CASSYRGDPSTEAFF.

The chain joins TRBV6-5 to TRBJ1-2; D might be TRBD1 (6 bases). CDR1 is MNHEY, CDR2 SVGAGI, per germline. V lost 7 bases, J lost 4 bases, and 10 bases lay in between. The CDR3 spans 12 residues. CDR3 sequence reads: CASKGTSYGYTF. The CDR3 DNA is TGTGCCAGCAAGGGGACAAGCTATGGCTACACCTTC.

The rearrangement links TRBV21-1 to TRBJ2-2; the table calls TRBD1, which could not be checked here. TRBV21-1 is a known pseudogene. The length of the CDR3 is 15 residues. Written as DNA, the CDR3 is TGTGCCAGCAGCAAAGAGGGGGCACTTGCTGGGGAGCTGTTTTTT. Protein: CASSKEGALAGELFF.

The J gene is TRBJ2-3, the V gene TRBV5-1, with D possibly TRBD1 on 6 matching bases. There are 15 residues in the CDR3. Trimming removed 5 bases at V and 2 bases at J, with 15 bases between. CDR1 and CDR2 from the germline V gene are SGHRS and YFSETQ. In DNA form, the CDR3 reads TGCGCCAGCAGTTTACAGGGCTTACCCACAGATACGCAGTATTTT. Its protein is CASSLQGLPTDTQYF.

The chain joins TRBV2 to TRBJ1-3; D may be TRBD1 (6 bases). Germline lookup yields CDR1 SNHLY and CDR2 FYNNEI. The CDR3 is 14 amino acids. Trimming removed 4 bases from V and 8 bases from J, with 15 bases in between. CDR3 residues: CASSVGGAKDTIYF. CDR3 bases: TGTGCCAGCAGTGTAGGGGGGGCGAAGGACACCATATATTTT.

CDR3 loop: CASYHSGDSYNEQFF. The CDR3 region has the DNA TGTGCCAGCTACCATAGCGGGGATTCCTACAATGAGCAGTTCTTC. V gene TRBV7-9 combines with J gene TRBJ2-1; TRBD2 matches at 8 bases. The V segment lost 8 bases and the J segment 1 base; nucleotides outside the gene matches: 7. The CDR3 has 15 amino acids. The germline CDR1 and CDR2 sequences are SEHNR and FQNEAQ (reference sequence). Using reference TRBV7-9 and TRBJ2-1 for the parts outside the CDR3, the full variable domain is DTGVSQNPRHKITKRGQNVTFRCDPISEHNRLYWYRQTLGQGPEFLTYFQNEAQLEKSRLLSDRFSAERPKGSFSTLEIQRTEQGDSAMYLCASYHSGDSYNEQFFGPGTRLTVL.